The 25 T cell receptor beta chains below come from one sample, sequenced in a study of blood T cell repertoires in COVID-19. Profiled with immunoSEQ multiplex PCR; TCRdb holds only in-frame clones, not every one. The sample carries 250,000 or so clones, about 73% recorded once. Sequencing was performed on peripheral blood. Source of these receptors: a woman of 80 years or more with acute or convalescent COVID-19.

The J gene is TRBJ2-7, the V gene TRBV14, with D possibly matching TRBD2 (6 bases). The CDR3 loop spans 14 amino acids. Trimming cost V 2 bases and J 1 base, with 9 bases left between them. CDR1 SGHDN and CDR2 FVKESK come from the germline V gene. The CDR3 coding sequence is TGTGCCAGCAGCCAAACCGGGACTTCCTACGAGCAGTACTTC. Its translation is CASSQTGTSYEQYF.

The chain has TRBV3-1 (or the pseudogene TRBV3-2) and TRBJ1-5; tentative D call: TRBD1 (5 bases). CDR3 length: 17 amino acids. Trimming took 2 bases from V and 0 from J, leaving 14 bases between them. CDR1 LGHDT and CDR2 YNNKEL come from the germline V gene (reference sequence). The CDR3 coding sequence is TGTGCCAGCAGCCAACAAGCTGGGGCCTATAGCAATCAGCCCCAGCATTTT. This sequence encodes CASSQQAGAYSNQPQHF.

The V call is TRBV5-5, the J call TRBJ1-4, with D perhaps matching TRBD1 (5 bases). Germline values: CDR1 SGHKS, CDR2 YYEKEE (reference sequence). V gave up 2 bases and J gave up 6 bases, with 17 bases separating them. The CDR3 covers 16 residues. In DNA, the CDR3 is TGTGCCAGCAGCTTTCGCCAGGGCCGATCCTATGAAAAACTGTTTTTT. Protein sequence: CASSFRQGRSYEKLFF.

This sequence joins TRBV6-6 and TRBJ2-4; a weak D match, TRBD1 (6 bases). V was shortened by 6 bases and J by 6 bases, with 18 bases between the two germline ends. From germline, CDR1 is MNHNY and CDR2 SVGAGI (reference sequence). This CDR3 has 15 amino acids. The CDR3 reads CASSPPGEGGNIQYF. CDR3 nucleotides: TGTGCCAGCAGCCCGCCAGGGGAAGGGGGAAACATTCAGTACTTC.

The chain recombines TRBV3-1 (or the pseudogene TRBV3-2) with TRBJ1-2, with a tentative D call TRBD1 (5 bases). CDR3 length: 15 residues. Trimming stripped 2 bases from V and 2 bases from J, with 12 bases between. Germline V gene data show CDR1 as LGHDT and CDR2 as YNNKEL (reference sequence). CDR3 coding DNA: TGTGCCAGCAGCCAACGGACACTTTTAAACTATGGCTACACCTTC. Its translation is CASSQRTLLNYGYTF.

This clone was detected a few times. This chain uses TRBV7-3 with TRBJ2-5; 10 bases agree with TRBD2. The length of the CDR3 is 13 residues. Trimming removed 4 bases from V and 5 bases from J; junction bases left unmatched: 1. Per germline, CDR1 SGHTA and CDR2 FQGTGA. This CDR3 reads CASSSTSGETQYF. The CDR3 DNA reads TGTGCCAGCAGCTCGACTAGCGGGGAGACCCAGTACTTC.

The rearrangement joins TRBV19 to TRBJ2-3; TRBD2 agrees at 7 bases. V dropped 6 bases and J dropped 1; count of bases not matched to a gene: 4. Germline V gene lookup returns CDR1 LNHDA and CDR2 SQIVND (reference sequence). This CDR3 region has 14 residues. The CDR3 DNA is TGTGCCAGTAGGGACGCGGGGGGCACAGATACGCAGTATTTT. It codes for CASRDAGGTDTQYF.

This sequence joins TRBV9 and TRBJ1-6; 9 nucleotides line up with TRBD1. Germline V gene data show CDR1 as SGDLS and CDR2 as YYNGEE. V shed 7 bases, J shed 7 bases, and the junction held 3 bases outside the gene matches. This CDR3 spans 13 amino acids. The CDR3 nucleotides read TGTGCCAGCGGGGACAGGGAGAATTCACCCCTCCACTTT. It is translated as CASGDRENSPLHF.

Of note for this clone: A much larger clone sits a single nucleotide away, making a read error possible. CDR3 sequence: CASSPGQVYGYTF. CDR3 DNA sequence: TGTGCCAGCAGCCCGGGACAGGTCTATGGCTACACCTTC. The rearrangement uses TRBV6-5 and TRBJ1-2, with 8 bases lining up with TRBD1. The ends lost 6 bases at V and 4 bases at J; junction bases unmatched: 4. CDR3 length: 13 amino acids. Germline-derived CDR1 and CDR2 are MNHEY and SVGAGI.

This clone showed up just a few times. The chain carries TRBV6-6 and TRBJ2-7; TRBD1 might be the D (6 bases). V was shortened by 10 bases and J by 3 bases, with 25 bases between the two germline ends. Per germline, CDR1 MNHNY and CDR2 SVGAGI (reference sequence). The CDR3 loop spans 16 amino acids. The CDR3 here is CATQPGTRYTSYEQYF. The CDR3 DNA reads as TGTGCCACTCAGCCCGGGACAAGGTATACGAGCTACGAGCAGTACTTC.

Of note for this clone: The identical CDR3 is also encoded by other nucleotide sequences in the sample. The gene calls are TRBV6-5 and TRBJ1-2; 7 bases agree with TRBD1. The J segment lost 1 base and the V segment lost 0 bases, leaving 2 bases of the junction unmatched. This CDR3 comprises 15 residues. CDR1 is MNHEY and CDR2 is SVGAGI in the germline V gene. CDR3 loop: CASSYSTGHNYGYTF. DNA for the CDR3: TGTGCCAGCAGTTACTCGACAGGGCATAACTATGGCTACACCTTC.

This clone has just one count. The rearrangement links TRBV5-4 to TRBJ2-3; 12 positions match TRBD2. CDR3 length equals 16 residues. V was clipped by 3 bases and J by 1 base; unmatched bases: 3. Per the germline V gene, CDR1 is SGHNT and CDR2 is YYREEE (reference sequence). CDR3 sequence reads: CASSYRLAGGTDTQYF. CDR3 DNA: TGTGCCAGCAGCTACCGACTAGCGGGGGGCACAGATACGCAGTATTTT. Full variable domain (rest looked up from reference TRBV5-4 and TRBJ2-3): ETGVTQSPTHLIKTRGQQVTLRCSSQSGHNTVSWYQQALGQGPQFIFQYYREEENGRGNFPPRFSGLQFPNYSSELNVNALELDDSALYLCASSYRLAGGTDTQYFGPGTRLTVL.

The chain is built from TRBV30 and TRBJ2-7; D not resolved. CDR3 size: 13 residues. V was pared by 3 bases and J by 4 bases, with 13 bases between. Germline CDR1 and CDR2: GTSNPN and SVGIG (reference sequence). The CDR3: CAWRTMGLYEQYF. CDR3 nucleotide sequence: TGTGCCTGGAGAACAATGGGCCTTTACGAGCAGTACTTC.

The chain joins TRBV19 to TRBJ1-6, with a tentative D call TRBD1 (5 bases). The germline V gene has CDR1 LNHDA and CDR2 SQIVND (reference sequence). This CDR3 contains 15 residues. Trimming cost V 7 bases and J 7 bases, with 17 bases left between them. CDR3 coding DNA: TGTGCCAGTACCATAGGGGCAGGACCCAATTCACCCCTCCACTTT. Translating it yields CASTIGAGPNSPLHF.

This chain joins TRBV6-5 and TRBJ2-4, with D maybe TRBD1 (5 bases). Looked up from germline, CDR1 is MNHEY and CDR2 is SVGAGI. The CDR3 loop spans 14 amino acids. V was pared by 10 bases and J by 2 bases, with 15 bases between. The CDR3 DNA is TGTGCCACTTTCTCCCCAGGGACCAAAAACATTCAGTACTTC. Translating gives CATFSPGTKNIQYF.

The rearrangement uses TRBV5-1 and TRBJ1-6, with 10 bases that match TRBD1. Germline CDR1 SGHRS, CDR2 YFSETQ. The J segment lost 9 bases and the V segment lost 4 bases, leaving 7 bases of the junction unmatched. CDR3 size: 15 residues. The CDR3 spells CASSALGQGSSPLHF. In DNA, the CDR3 is TGCGCCAGCAGCGCGTTGGGACAGGGGTCTTCACCCCTCCACTTT.

V and J are TRBV5-1 and TRBJ2-7, with TRBD1 matching 7 bases. The trim removed 3 bases at V and 2 bases at J, leaving 8 bases unmatched. The CDR3 totals 15 residues. Per germline, CDR1 SGHRS and CDR2 YFSETQ. For the CDR3, the DNA is TGCGCCAGCAGCTATGAGACAGGGCTTACCTACGAGCAGTACTTC. Translating it yields CASSYETGLTYEQYF.

The V call is TRBV6-2 or TRBV6-3, the J call TRBJ2-7; no firm D call. The CDR3 runs 11 residues. The germline V gene encodes CDR1 MNHEY and CDR2 SVGEGT. The germline V and J ends were trimmed by 5 bases and 2 bases, with 4 bases remaining between them. CDR3 in amino acids: CASSTTYEQYF. The CDR3 DNA reads TGTGCCAGCAGTACAACCTACGAGCAGTACTTC.

The chain uses TRBV7-9 and TRBJ1-4, with 7 nucleotides matching TRBD1. Germline V gives CDR1 SEHNR, CDR2 FQNEAQ (reference sequence). The CDR3 loop spans 14 amino acids. V gave up 6 bases and J gave up 4 bases; unmatched junction bases: 5. CDR3 region: CASRTGLDNEKLFF. As DNA, the CDR3 is TGTGCCAGCAGGACAGGGTTAGATAATGAAAAACTGTTTTTT.

In regard to this clone: One junction end disagrees with the germline gene, perhaps due to a read error. The gene calls are TRBV10-3 and TRBJ2-1; D is perhaps TRBD2 (5 bases). CDR3 length: 12 residues. Germline V CDR1 and CDR2: ENHRY, SYGVKD. As DNA, the CDR3 is TGTGCCATCAGGGACTCCCACAATGAGCAGTTCTTC. Protein product: CAIRDSHNEQFF.

The chain couples TRBV4-2 to TRBJ2-7, with D perhaps TRBD2 (5 bases). Germline-derived CDR1 and CDR2 are LGHNA and YNFKEQ. The CDR3 has 14 residues. Trimming shortened V by 4 bases and J by 2 bases, and 12 bases separated the two germline ends. The CDR3 here is CASSLRGKTYEQYF. The CDR3 region has the DNA TGTGCCAGCAGCCTCCGGGGAAAAACCTACGAGCAGTACTTC.

The chain combines TRBV3-1 (or the pseudogene TRBV3-2) with TRBJ1-2; D not resolved. V lost 2 bases and J lost 5, with 12 bases in between. CDR3 length: 14 amino acids. Germline CDR1 LGHDT, CDR2 YNNKEL (reference sequence). DNA of the CDR3: TGTGCCAGCAGCCAATTTGTAGAGGCTTATGGCTACACCTTC. Translating gives CASSQFVEAYGYTF.

This clone was recorded many times. The V call is TRBV5-5, the J call TRBJ1-2; D may be TRBD1 (6 bases). CDR1 SGHKS and CDR2 YYEKEE come from the germline V gene (reference sequence). Trimming cost V 4 bases and J 6 bases, with 16 bases left between them. The CDR3 consists of 14 residues. CDR3 in amino acids: CASSPLGGFDGYTF. In nucleotides, the CDR3 is TGTGCCAGCAGCCCCCTTGGGGGCTTCGATGGCTACACCTTC.

This clone was seen just once. The chain couples TRBV2 to TRBJ2-4, with D unresolved. This CDR3 region has 16 residues. V dropped 3 bases and J dropped 0 bases, with 12 bases sitting between them. Per germline, CDR1 SNHLY and CDR2 FYNNEI. The CDR3 DNA reads as TGTGCCAGCAGTGAGGCCCAGTACCTAGCCAAAAACATTCAGTACTTC. This sequence encodes CASSEAQYLAKNIQYF.

This clone was counted between two and nine times. This CDR3 is CASSPSSGGNEQFF. DNA for the CDR3: TGTGCCAGCTCACCCTCCTCGGGGGGGAATGAGCAGTTCTTC. J is TRBJ2-1 and V is TRBV18; TRBD2 aligns across 8 bases. Looked up from germline, CDR1 is KGHSH and CDR2 is LQKENI. J gave up 7 bases and V 3 bases, and 5 bases lay outside the gene matches. The CDR3 sequence is 14 residues long. The variable domain in full, completed from reference TRBV18 and TRBJ2-1, reads NAGVMQNPRHLVRRRGQEARLRCSPMKGHSHVYWYRQLPEEGLKFMVYLQKENIIDESGMPKERFSAEFPKEGPSILRIQQVVRGDSAAYFCASSPSSGGNEQFFGPGTRLTVL.